A single sample is the source of the 5 T cell receptor beta chains below, sequenced in a study of cytomegalovirus exposure and HLA in healthy donors. The PCR made use of 60 Vbeta and 13 Jbeta primers. TCRdb's copy holds only in-frame clones and misses some; the assay was immunoSEQ multiplex PCR. The data hold roughly 75,000 clones, with around 80% observed a single time. The sample taken for sequencing was PBMCs. These receptors were collected from a man in his 70s in good health and CMV-seropositive.

The chain is built from TRBV6-5 and TRBJ1-2; TRBD1 aligns across 8 bases. Germline V CDR1 and CDR2: MNHEY, SVGAGI. This CDR3 is built from 15 residues. Germline trimming cut 4 bases from V and 2 bases from J; bases unmatched to any gene: 6. The CDR3 region is CASSSTGEANYGYTF. The CDR3 bases are TGTGCCAGCAGTTCGACAGGGGAAGCAAACTATGGCTACACCTTC.

Here the CDR3 DNA reads TGCGCCAGCAGCCGGGAGGGATCCTACGAGCAGTACTTC. Its translation: CASSREGSYEQYF. The chain joins TRBV5-1 to TRBJ2-7; 8 positions match TRBD2. The CDR3 runs to 13 residues. Trimming removed 4 bases from V and 1 base from J; junction bases left unmatched: 1. CDR1 and CDR2 (germline): SGHRS, YFSETQ.

The V gene is TRBV6-4, the J gene TRBJ1-5; TRBD1 agrees at 9 bases. V dropped 11 bases and J dropped 4; count of bases not matched to a gene: 18. The CDR3 is 17 amino acids. The germline CDR1 and CDR2 sequences are MRHNA and SNTAGT. The CDR3 DNA reads TGTGCCGCCCGGGACAGGGATGTTTCGAGACATAATCAGCCCCAGCATTTT. Encoded protein: CAARDRDVSRHNQPQHF.

The chain has TRBV28 and TRBJ1-2; possibly TRBD1 for D (6 bases). Trimming pared 5 bases from V and 4 bases from J, leaving 14 bases between. The CDR3 loop spans 14 amino acids. Germline V gene data show CDR1 as MDHEN and CDR2 as SYDVKM. The CDR3 bases are TGTGCCAGCAGTCCCTCGGACAGAATCTATGGCTACACCTTC. It translates to CASSPSDRIYGYTF.

The V gene is TRBV7-9, the J gene TRBJ2-1; TRBD1 agrees at 9 bases. This CDR3 has 16 amino acids. Germline CDR1 SEHNR, CDR2 FQNEAQ (reference sequence). V was clipped by 6 bases and J by 5 bases; unmatched bases: 11. The CDR3 loop reads CASRPPADRGNNEQFF. Written as DNA, the CDR3 is TGTGCCAGCAGGCCCCCCGCGGACAGGGGTAACAATGAGCAGTTCTTC.